Sequencing of this T cell receptor (beta chain) was carried out in a study of blood T cell repertoires in COVID-19. At the level of the study: Some COVID-19 samples were acute and others convalescent; all came from the United States, Italy and Spain. PBMCs, B-cell-depleted T cells, or T cells provided the cDNA or gDNA that made up the material.

The CDR3 length is 14 residues. Trimming pared 6 bases from V and 7 bases from J, leaving 21 bases between. Germline V gives CDR1 SQVTM, CDR2 ANQGSEA. Sequencing used immunoSEQ multiplex PCR; TCRdb keeps in-frame clones, though not all of them. The profile shows over 600,000 clones, approximately 90% of them singletons. The clonotype was recovered from a woman aged 18-29 years with acute or convalescent COVID-19. The sequencing sample was made of peripheral blood. The chain joins TRBV29-1 to TRBJ1-2; perhaps TRBD1 as D (6 bases). The CDR3 nucleotides are TGCAGCGTCCACAGAGGGGGTTGGACGGGTGGCTACACCTTC. It translates to CSVHRGGWTGGYTF.